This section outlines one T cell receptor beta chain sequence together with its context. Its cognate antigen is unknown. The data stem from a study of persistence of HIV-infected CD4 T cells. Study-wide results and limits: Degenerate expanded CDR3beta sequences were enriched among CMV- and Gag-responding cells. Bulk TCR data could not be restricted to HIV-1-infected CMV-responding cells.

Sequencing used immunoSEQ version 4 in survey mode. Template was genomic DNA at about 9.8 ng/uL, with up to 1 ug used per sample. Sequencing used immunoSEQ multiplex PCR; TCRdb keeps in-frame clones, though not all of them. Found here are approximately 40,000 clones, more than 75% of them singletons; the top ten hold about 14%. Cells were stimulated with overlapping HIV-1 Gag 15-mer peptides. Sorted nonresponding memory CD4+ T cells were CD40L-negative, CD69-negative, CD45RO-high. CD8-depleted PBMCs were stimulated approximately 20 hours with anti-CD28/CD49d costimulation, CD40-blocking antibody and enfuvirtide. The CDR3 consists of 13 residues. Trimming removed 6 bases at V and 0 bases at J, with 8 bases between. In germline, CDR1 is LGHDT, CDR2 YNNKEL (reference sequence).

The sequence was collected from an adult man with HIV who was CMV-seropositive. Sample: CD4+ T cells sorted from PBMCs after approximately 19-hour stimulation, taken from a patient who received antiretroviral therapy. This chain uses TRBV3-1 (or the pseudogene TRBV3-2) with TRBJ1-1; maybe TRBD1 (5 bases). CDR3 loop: CASRGRMNTEAFF. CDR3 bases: TGTGCCAGCAGGGGGCGGATGAACACTGAAGCTTTCTTT.